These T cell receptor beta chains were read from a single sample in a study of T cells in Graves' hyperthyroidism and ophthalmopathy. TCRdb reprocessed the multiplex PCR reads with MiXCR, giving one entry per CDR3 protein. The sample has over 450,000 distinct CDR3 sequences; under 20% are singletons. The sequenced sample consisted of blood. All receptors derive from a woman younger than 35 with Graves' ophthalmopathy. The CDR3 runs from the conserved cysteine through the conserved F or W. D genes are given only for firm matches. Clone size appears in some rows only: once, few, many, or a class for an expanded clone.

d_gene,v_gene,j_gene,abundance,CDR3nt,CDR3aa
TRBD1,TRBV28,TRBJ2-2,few,TGTGCCAGCAGAGGGACAGCCGGGGAGCTGTTTTTT,CASRGTAGELFF
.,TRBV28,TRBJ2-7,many,TGTGCCAGCAGTCGTAGGGCTTACGAGCAGTACTTC,CASSRRAYEQYF
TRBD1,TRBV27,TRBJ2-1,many,TGTGCCAGCAGTTTAACATTCGGACAGGCCCGCGATGAGCAGTTCTTC,CASSLTFGQARDEQFF
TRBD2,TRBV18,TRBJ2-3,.,TGTGCCAGTGCGGGAGACTTCACAGATACGCAGTATTTT,CASAGDFTDTQYF
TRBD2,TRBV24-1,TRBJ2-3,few,TGTGCCACCAGTGCTAGCGGGAGCCCCGCAGATACGCAGTATTTT,CATSASGSPADTQYF
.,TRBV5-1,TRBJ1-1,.,TGCGCCAGCAGCTTGGTCGCATCGAACACTGGAGCTTTCTTT,CASSLVASNTGAFF
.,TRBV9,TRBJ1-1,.,TGTGCCAGCGGCGCACAAACAGGGAACACTGAAGCTTTCTTT,CASGAQTGNTEAFF
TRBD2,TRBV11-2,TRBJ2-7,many,TGTGCCAGCAGAAATCTAGCGGGGGGTGGCGAGCAGTACTTC,CASRNLAGGGEQYF
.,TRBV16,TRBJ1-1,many,TGTGCCAGCAGTACCGGGAGGTCAAACACTGAAGCTTTCTTT,CASSTGRSNTEAFF
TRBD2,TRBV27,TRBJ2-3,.,TGTGCCAGCAGTCGACTAGCGGGAGGGTTAGGGGCTAGCACAGATACGCAGTATTTT,CASSRLAGGLGASTDTQYF
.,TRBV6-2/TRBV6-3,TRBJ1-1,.,TGTGCCAGCAGTCGGATAGGGCCCAACACTGAAGCTTTCTTT,CASSRIGPNTEAFF
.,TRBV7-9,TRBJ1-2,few,TGTGCCAGCAGCCCTGGAGGGCAGCCCGATGGCTACACCTTC,CASSPGGQPDGYTF
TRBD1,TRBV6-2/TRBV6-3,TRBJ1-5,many,TGTGCCAGCAGTGGCCTTCCGGGACAGGGAAGCAATCAGCCCCAGCATTTT,CASSGLPGQGSNQPQHF
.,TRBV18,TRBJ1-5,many,TGTGCCAGCTCAAACAGGGAGGATCAGCCCCAGCATTTT,CASSNREDQPQHF
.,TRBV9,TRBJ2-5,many,TGTGCCAGCAGCGTAGACACCCTCCCTCAAGAGACCCAGTACTTC,CASSVDTLPQETQYF
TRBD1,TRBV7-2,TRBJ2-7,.,TGTGCCAGCAGCTATGCCGGGACAGGGCCCTACGAGCAGTACTTC,CASSYAGTGPYEQYF
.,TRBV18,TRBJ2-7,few,TGTGCCAGCTCACCATACGGGGGCGAGCAGTACTTC,CASSPYGGEQYF
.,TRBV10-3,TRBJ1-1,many,TGTGCCATCATGACGGCAGAGAACACTGAAGCTTTCTTT,CAIMTAENTEAFF
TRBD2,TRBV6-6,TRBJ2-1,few,TGTGCCAGCAGTTACCTAGCGGGAGGAGACAATGAGCAGTTCTTC,CASSYLAGGDNEQFF
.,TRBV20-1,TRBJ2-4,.,TGCAGTGTCTGGGGGCACATTCAGTACTTC,CSVWGHIQYF
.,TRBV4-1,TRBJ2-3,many,TGCGCCAGCAGCCACCTGCCTACCACAGATACGCAGTATTTT,CASSHLPTTDTQYF
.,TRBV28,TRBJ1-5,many,TGTGCCAGCAACCCAGAGCCAGGGTTCATTCAGCCCCAGCATTTT,CASNPEPGFIQPQHF
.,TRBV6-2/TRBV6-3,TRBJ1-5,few,TGTGCCAGCAGTCCACGGGTCGGAGGCCCGGAGCCTCATAGCAATCAGCCCCAGCATTTT,CASSPRVGGPEPHSNQPQHF
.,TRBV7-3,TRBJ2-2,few,TGTGCCAGCAGTCCAAAGACCTCAACCGGGGAGCTGTTTTTT,CASSPKTSTGELFF
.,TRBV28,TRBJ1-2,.,TGTGCCAGCACCCTTACCCAATTCTATGGCTGCACCTTC,CASTLTQFYGCTF
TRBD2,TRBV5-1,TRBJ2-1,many,TGCGCCAGCAGCCCACCTAGCGGGAACTACAATGAGCAGTTCTTC,CASSPPSGNYNEQFF
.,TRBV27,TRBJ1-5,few,TGTGCCAGCAGGAGCACTAATCAGCCCCAGCATTTT,CASRSTNQPQHF
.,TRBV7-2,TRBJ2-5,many,TGTGCCAGCAGCATCTACTCCGGGACGCGGCAAGAGACCCAGTACTTC,CASSIYSGTRQETQYF
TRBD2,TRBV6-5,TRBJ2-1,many,TGTGCCAGCAGCTTACTAGCGGGGGGGCGAAATGAGCAGTTCTTC,CASSLLAGGRNEQFF
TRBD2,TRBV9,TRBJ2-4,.,TGTGCCAGCAGCGTCTCTAGCGGGGGGCCGCTAGCCAAAAACATTCAGTACTTC,CASSVSSGGPLAKNIQYF
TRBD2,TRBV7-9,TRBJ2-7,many,TGTGCCAGCAGCCTCGGCGGGAGCGGGAGTCACTACGAGCAGTACTTC,CASSLGGSGSHYEQYF
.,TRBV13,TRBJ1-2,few,TGTGCCAGCAGCATGGCCGACCTCTATGGCTACACCTTC,CASSMADLYGYTF
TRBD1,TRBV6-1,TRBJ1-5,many,TGTGCCAGCAGTGGAACAGGGGAGGCTCAGCCCCAGCATTTT,CASSGTGEAQPQHF
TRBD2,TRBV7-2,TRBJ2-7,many,TGTGCCAGCAGCTTATCAGGGGGACTAGCGGGAGGGGAGCAGTACTTC,CASSLSGGLAGGEQYF
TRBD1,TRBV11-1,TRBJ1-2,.,TGTGCCAGCAGCTTAAGGACAGGGCTTGGCTACACCTTC,CASSLRTGLGYTF
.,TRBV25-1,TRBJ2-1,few,TGTGCCAGCAGTGAAGCAAATTACAATGAGCAGTTCTTC,CASSEANYNEQFF
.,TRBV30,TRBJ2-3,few,TGTGCCTGGAGGCAGAGGGATACGCAGTATTTT,CAWRQRDTQYF
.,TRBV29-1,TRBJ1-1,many,TGCAGCGTTGACAAGGGATTAGACACTGAAGCTTTCTTT,CSVDKGLDTEAFF
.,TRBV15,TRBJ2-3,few,TGTGCCACCAGCAGAGCTCAGGGATTAGATACGCAGTATTTT,CATSRAQGLDTQYF
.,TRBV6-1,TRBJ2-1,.,TGTGCCAGCAGTGTGACCGGGACACTTTACAATGAGCAGTTCTTC,CASSVTGTLYNEQFF
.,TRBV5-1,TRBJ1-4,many,TGCGCCAGCAGCTTGGACGGGACGGTTGATAAGGGGAAACTGTTTTTT,CASSLDGTVDKGKLFF
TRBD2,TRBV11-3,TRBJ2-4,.,TGTGCCAGCAGCTTACAGACTAGCGGGAGTGTCTTCATTCAGTACTTC,CASSLQTSGSVFIQYF
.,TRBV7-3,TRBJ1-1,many,TGTGCCAGCAGCTTTTCCCGAACAGGGACCACTTACGCTGAAGCTTTCTTT,CASSFSRTGTTYAEAFF
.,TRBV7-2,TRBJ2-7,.,TGTGCCAGCAGCTTAGGGGCAGAAAACACCTACGAGCAGTACTTC,CASSLGAENTYEQYF
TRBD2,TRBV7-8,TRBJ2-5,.,TGTGCCAGCAGCTTCGGGTTTATAGCGGGAGGTCTGGGGGAGACCCAGTACTTC,CASSFGFIAGGLGETQYF
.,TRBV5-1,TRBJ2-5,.,TGCGCCAGCAGCTTGGCTCCGTCCGGGGCCGGTGAAGAGACCCAGTACTTC,CASSLAPSGAGEETQYF
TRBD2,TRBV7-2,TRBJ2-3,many,TGTGCCAGCAGCTTCCCCAGCGGGAGAGGAATCAGCACAGATACGCAGTATTTT,CASSFPSGRGISTDTQYF
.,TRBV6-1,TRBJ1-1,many,TGTGCCAGCAGTGAGGGGGGCGGTTTCACTGAAGCTTTCTTT,CASSEGGGFTEAFF
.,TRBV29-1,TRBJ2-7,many,TGCAGCGTTGAGGAAGGAAGCTCCTACGAGCAGTACTTC,CSVEEGSSYEQYF
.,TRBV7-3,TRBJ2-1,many,TGTGCCAGCAGCTTAACCCCTCTACCTTCCATGGGAGGTGAGCAGTTCTTC,CASSLTPLPSMGGEQFF
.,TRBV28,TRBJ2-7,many,TGTGCCAGCAGTCCCATTTGGACCCTCTTTTCCTACGAGCAGTACTTC,CASSPIWTLFSYEQYF
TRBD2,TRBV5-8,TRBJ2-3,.,TGTGCCAGCAGCTTGGCCGTAGCGGGCTCTAGCACAGATACGCAGTATTTT,CASSLAVAGSSTDTQYF
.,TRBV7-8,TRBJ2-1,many,TGTGCCAGCAGCTTTCCCGAAAAAGAGCAGTTCTTC,CASSFPEKEQFF
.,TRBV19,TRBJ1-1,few,TGTGCCAGTATCGGCCGCCAGAACACTGAAGCTTTCTTT,CASIGRQNTEAFF
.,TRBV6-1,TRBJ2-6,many,TGTGCCAGCAGTGGGTCTAGCTCCGGGGCCAACGTCCTGACTTTC,CASSGSSSGANVLTF
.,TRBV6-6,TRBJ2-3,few,TGTGCCAGCAGTTACTCTCGGAAAGATACGCAGTATTTT,CASSYSRKDTQYF
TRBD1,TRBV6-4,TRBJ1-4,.,TGTGCCAGCAGTGAGGGACAGGGGGCTGAAAAACTGTTTTTT,CASSEGQGAEKLFF
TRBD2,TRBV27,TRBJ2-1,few,TGTGCCAGCAGTTGGGGACTAGCGAACAATGAGCAGTTCTTC,CASSWGLANNEQFF
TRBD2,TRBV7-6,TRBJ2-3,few,TGTGCCAGCAGCTTGGCGTTAGCGGGGGGGACAGATACGCAGTATTTT,CASSLALAGGTDTQYF